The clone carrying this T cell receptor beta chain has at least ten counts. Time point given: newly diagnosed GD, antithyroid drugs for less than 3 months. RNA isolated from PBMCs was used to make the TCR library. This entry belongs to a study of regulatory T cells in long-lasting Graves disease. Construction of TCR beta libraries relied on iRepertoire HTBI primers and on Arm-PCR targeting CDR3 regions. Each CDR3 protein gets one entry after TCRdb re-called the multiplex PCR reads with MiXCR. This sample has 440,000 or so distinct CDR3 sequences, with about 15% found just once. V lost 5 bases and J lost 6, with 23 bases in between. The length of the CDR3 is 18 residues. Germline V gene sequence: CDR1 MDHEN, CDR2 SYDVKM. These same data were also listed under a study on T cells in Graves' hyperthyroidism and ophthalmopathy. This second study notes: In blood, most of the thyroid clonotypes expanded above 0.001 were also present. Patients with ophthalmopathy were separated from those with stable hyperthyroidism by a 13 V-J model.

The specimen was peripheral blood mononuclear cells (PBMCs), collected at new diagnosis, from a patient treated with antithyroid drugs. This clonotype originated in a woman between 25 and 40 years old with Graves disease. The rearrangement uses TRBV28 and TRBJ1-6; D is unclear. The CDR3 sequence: CASSRMNEPPRPNSPLHF. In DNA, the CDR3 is TGTGCCAGCAGTCGAATGAATGAACCGCCCCGGCCTAATTCACCCCTCCACTTT.